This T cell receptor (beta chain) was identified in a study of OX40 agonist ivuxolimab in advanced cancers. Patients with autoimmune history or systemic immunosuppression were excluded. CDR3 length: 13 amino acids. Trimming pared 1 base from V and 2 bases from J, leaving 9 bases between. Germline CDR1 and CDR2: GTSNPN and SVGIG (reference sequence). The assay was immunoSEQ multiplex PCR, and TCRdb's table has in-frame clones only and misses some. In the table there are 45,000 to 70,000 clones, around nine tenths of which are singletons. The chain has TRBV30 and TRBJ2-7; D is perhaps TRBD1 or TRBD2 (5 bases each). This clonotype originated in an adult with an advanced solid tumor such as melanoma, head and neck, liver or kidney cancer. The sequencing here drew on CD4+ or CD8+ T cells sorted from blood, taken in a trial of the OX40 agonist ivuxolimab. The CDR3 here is CAWSGGFPYEQYF. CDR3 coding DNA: TGTGCCTGGAGTGGGGGGTTCCCCTACGAGCAGTACTTC.